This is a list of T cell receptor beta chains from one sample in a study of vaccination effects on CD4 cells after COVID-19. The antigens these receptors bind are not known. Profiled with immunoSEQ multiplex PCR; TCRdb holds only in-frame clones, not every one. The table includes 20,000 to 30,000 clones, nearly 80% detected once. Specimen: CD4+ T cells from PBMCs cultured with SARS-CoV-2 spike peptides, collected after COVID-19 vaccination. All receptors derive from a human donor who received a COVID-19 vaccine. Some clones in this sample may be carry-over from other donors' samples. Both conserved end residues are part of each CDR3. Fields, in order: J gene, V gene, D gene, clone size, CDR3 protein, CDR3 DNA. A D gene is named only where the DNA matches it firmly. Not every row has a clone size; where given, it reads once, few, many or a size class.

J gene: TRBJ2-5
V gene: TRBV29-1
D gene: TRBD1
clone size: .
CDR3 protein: CSVPWDRGSTQYF
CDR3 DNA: TGCAGCGTTCCTTGGGACAGGGGATCGACCCAGTACTTC

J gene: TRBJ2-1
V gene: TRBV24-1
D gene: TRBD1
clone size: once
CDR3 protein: CATSDPARDRFYNEQFF
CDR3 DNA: TGTGCCACCAGTGATCCGGCGAGGGACAGGTTTTACAATGAGCAGTTCTTC

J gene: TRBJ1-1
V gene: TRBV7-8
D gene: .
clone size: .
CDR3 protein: CASSLEANTEAFF
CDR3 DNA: TGTGCCAGCAGCTTGGAGGCGAACACTGAAGCTTTCTTT

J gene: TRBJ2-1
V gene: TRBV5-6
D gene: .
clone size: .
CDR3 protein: CASSWGGFPYNEQFF
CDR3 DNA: TGTGCCAGCAGCTGGGGCGGATTTCCCTACAATGAGCAGTTCTTC

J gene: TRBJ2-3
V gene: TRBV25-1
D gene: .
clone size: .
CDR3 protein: CASSEYSGTQGDTQYF
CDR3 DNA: TGTGCCAGCAGTGAATATTCCGGGACCCAGGGAGATACGCAGTATTTT

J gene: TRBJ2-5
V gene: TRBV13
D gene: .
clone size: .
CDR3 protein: CASSSSRETQYF
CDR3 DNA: TGTGCCAGCAGCTCTAGCAGGGAGACCCAGTACTTC

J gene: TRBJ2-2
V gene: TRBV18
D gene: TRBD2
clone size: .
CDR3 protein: CASSPLTSGVTGELFF
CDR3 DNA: TGTGCCAGCTCACCACTGACTAGCGGGGTCACCGGGGAGCTGTTTTTT

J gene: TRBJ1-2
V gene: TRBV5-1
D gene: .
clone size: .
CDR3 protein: CASSLHGNGYTF
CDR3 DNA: TGCGCCAGCAGCTTGCACGGGAATGGCTACACCTTC

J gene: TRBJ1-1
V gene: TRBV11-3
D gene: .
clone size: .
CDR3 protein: CASSSTGTGTEAFF
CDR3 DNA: TGTGCCAGCAGCTCCACAGGGACGGGCACTGAAGCTTTCTTT

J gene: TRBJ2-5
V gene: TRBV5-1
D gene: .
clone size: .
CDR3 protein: CASSPIGQRGHQETQYF
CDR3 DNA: TGCGCCAGCAGCCCAATCGGCCAGAGGGGACACCAAGAGACCCAGTACTTC

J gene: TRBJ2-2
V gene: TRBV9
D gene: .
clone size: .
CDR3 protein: CASSVGPTLTGELFF
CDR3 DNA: TGTGCCAGCAGCGTAGGCCCCACTCTCACCGGGGAGCTGTTTTTT

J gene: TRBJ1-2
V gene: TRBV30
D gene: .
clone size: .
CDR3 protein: CACQHEFNYGYTF
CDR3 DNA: TGTGCCTGCCAACACGAATTCAACTATGGCTACACCTTC

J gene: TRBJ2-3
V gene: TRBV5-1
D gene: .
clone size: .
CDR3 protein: CASSFYPDRLTDTQYF
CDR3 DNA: TGCGCCAGCAGCTTTTACCCGGACAGACTCACAGATACGCAGTATTTT

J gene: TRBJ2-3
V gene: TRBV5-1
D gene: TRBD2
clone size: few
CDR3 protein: CASSLAGADTQYF
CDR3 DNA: TGCGCCAGCAGCTTAGCGGGGGCAGATACGCAGTATTTT

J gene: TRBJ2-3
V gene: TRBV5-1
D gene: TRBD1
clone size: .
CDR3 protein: CASSLGTGGPDTQYF
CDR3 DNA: TGCGCCAGCAGCCTTGGGACAGGGGGGCCAGATACGCAGTATTTT

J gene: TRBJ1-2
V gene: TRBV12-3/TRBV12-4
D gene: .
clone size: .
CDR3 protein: CASSLTGHLHTF
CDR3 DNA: TGTGCCAGCAGTCTGACAGGCCACCTGCACACCTTC

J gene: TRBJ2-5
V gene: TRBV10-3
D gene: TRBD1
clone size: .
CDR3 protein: CAIGQGGETQYF
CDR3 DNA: TGTGCCATCGGACAGGGCGGGGAGACCCAGTACTTC

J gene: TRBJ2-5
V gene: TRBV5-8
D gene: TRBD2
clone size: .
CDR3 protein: CASPGLPGLARTQETQYF
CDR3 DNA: TGTGCCAGCCCTGGATTACCGGGACTAGCGAGGACCCAAGAGACCCAGTACTTC

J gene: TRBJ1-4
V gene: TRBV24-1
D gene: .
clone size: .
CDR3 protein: CATSDLERINEKLFF
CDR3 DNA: TGTGCCACCAGTGATTTGGAACGGATTAATGAAAAACTGTTTTTT

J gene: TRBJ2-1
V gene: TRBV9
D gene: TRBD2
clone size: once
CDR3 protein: CASSAASGGAFYNEQFF
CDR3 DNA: TGTGCCAGCAGCGCTGCTAGCGGGGGGGCGTTTTACAATGAGCAGTTCTTC

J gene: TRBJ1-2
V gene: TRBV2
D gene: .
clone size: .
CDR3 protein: CASSVQGPKGYTF
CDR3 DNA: TGTGCCAGCAGTGTGCAGGGGCCAAAGGGCTACACCTTC

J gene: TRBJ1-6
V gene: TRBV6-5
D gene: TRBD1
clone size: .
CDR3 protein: CASRGGQNSPLHF
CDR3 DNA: TGTGCCAGCAGAGGGGGCCAGAATTCACCCCTCCACTTT

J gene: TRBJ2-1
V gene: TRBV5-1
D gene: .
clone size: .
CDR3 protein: CASSLGGVRGGNEQFF
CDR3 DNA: TGCGCCAGCAGCTTGGGGGGGGTACGAGGGGGCAATGAGCAGTTCTTC

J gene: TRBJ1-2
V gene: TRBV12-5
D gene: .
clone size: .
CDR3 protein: CASGLRTAIANYGYTF
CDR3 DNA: TGTGCTAGTGGTCTTAGGACAGCGATAGCTAACTATGGCTACACCTTC

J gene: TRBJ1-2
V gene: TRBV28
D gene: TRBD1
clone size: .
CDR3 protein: CASSTTGVGYGYTF
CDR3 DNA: TGTGCCAGTTCAACCACAGGGGTGGGCTATGGCTACACCTTC

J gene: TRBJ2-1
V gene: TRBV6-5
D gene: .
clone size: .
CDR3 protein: CASSTQGAYNEQFF
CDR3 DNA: TGTGCCAGCAGCACCCAAGGGGCTTACAATGAGCAGTTCTTC

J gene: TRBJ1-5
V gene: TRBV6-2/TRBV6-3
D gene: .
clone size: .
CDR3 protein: CASSYTGNQPQHF
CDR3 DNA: TGTGCCAGCAGTTACACGGGGAACCAGCCCCAGCATTTT

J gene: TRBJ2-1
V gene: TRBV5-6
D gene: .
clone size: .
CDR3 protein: CASSSPGLNEQFF
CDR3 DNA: TGTGCCAGCAGCAGCCCAGGGCTCAATGAGCAGTTCTTC

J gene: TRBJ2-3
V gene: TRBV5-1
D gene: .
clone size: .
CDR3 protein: CASSLSLGGVGDTQYF
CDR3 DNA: TGCGCCAGCAGCCTCAGCCTAGGGGGGGTCGGAGATACGCAGTATTTT

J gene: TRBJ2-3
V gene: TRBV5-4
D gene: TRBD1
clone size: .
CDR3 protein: CASRPPTGKGPDTQYF
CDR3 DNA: TGTGCCAGCAGGCCGCCGACAGGGAAGGGCCCAGATACGCAGTATTTT

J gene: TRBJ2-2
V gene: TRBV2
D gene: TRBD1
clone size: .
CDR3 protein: CASSDVRGYGELFF
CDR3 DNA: TGTGCCAGCAGTGACGTCAGGGGGTACGGGGAGCTGTTTTTT

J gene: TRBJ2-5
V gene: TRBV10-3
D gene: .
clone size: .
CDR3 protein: CAISQSTGDQETQYF
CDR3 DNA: TGTGCCATCAGTCAATCGACAGGAGACCAAGAGACCCAGTACTTC

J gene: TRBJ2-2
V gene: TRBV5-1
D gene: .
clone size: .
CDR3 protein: CASSLTVLLTGELFF
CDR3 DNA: TGCGCCAGCAGCTTGACGGTTTTACTGACCGGGGAGCTGTTTTTT